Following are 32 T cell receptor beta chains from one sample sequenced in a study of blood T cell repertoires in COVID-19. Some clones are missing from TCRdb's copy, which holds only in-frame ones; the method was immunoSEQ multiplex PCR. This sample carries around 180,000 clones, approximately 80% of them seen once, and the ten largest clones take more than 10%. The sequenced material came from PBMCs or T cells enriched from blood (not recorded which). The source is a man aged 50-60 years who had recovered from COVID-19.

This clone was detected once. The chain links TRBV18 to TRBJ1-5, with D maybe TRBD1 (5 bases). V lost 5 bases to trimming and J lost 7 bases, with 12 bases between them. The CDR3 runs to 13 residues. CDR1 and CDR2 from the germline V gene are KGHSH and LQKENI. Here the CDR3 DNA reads TGTGCCAGCTCAATGGCAGGGAAACAGCCCCAGCATTTT. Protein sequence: CASSMAGKQPQHF.

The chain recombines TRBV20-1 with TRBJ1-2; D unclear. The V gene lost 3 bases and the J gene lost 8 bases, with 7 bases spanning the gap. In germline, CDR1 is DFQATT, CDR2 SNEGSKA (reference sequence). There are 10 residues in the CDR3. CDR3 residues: CSASSEGYTF. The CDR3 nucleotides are TGCAGTGCTAGTTCGGAGGGCTACACCTTC.

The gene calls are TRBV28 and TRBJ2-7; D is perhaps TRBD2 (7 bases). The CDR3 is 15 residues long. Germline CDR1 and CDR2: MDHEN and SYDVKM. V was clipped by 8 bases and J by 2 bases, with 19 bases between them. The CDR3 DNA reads TGTGCCAGCGGGCTGGGGGGGCCCCTGACCTACGAGCAGTACTTC. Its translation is CASGLGGPLTYEQYF.

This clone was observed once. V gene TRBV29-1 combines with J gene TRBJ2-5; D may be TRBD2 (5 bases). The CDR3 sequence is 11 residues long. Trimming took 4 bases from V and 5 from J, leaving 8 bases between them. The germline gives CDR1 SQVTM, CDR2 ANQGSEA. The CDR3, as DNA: TGCAGCGTTGGCCTAGCCGAGACCCAGTACTTC. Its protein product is CSVGLAETQYF.

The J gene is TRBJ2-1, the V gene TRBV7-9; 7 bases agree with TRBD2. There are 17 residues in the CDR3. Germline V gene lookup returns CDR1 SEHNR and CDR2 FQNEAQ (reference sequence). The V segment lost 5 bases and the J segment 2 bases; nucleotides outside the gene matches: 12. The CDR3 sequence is CASSLRTSPEPYNEQFF. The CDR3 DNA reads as TGTGCCAGCAGCCTACGGACTAGTCCTGAGCCCTACAATGAGCAGTTCTTC. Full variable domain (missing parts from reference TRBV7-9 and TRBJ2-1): DTGVSQNPRHKITKRGQNVTFRCDPISEHNRLYWYRQTLGQGPEFLTYFQNEAQLEKSRLLSDRFSAERPKGSFSTLEIQRTEQGDSAMYLCASSLRTSPEPYNEQFFGPGTRLTVL.

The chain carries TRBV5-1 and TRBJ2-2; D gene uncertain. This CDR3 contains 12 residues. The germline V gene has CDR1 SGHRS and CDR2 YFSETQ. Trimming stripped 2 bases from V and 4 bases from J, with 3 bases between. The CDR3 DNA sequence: TGCGCCAGCAGCTTAGCCACCGGGGAGCTGTTTTTT. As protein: CASSLATGELFF.

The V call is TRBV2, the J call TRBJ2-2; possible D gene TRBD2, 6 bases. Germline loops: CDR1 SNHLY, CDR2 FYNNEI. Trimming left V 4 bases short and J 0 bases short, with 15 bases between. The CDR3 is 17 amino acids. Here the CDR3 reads CASSGRGTYANTGELFF. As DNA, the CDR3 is TGTGCCAGCAGTGGGAGGGGCACCTACGCGAACACCGGGGAGCTGTTTTTT.

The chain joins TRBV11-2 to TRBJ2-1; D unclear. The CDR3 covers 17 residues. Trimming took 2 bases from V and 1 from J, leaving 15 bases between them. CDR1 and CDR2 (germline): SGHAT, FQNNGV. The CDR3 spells CASSLSDSSLSYNEQFF. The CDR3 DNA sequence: TGTGCCAGCAGCTTAAGTGACTCCTCATTATCCTACAATGAGCAGTTCTTC.

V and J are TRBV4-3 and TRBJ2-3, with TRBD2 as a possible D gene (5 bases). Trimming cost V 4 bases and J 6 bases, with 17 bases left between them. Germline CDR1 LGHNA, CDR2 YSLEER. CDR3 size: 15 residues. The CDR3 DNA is TGCGCCAGCAGCCGAGGAGGCGGTGCTACTGATACGCAGTATTTT. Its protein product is CASSRGGGATDTQYF.

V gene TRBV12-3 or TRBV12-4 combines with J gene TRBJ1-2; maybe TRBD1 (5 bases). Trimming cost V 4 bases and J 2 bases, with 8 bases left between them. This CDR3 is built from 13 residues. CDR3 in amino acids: CASSWTPNYGYTF. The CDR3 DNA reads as TGTGCCAGCAGTTGGACACCAAACTATGGCTACACCTTC.

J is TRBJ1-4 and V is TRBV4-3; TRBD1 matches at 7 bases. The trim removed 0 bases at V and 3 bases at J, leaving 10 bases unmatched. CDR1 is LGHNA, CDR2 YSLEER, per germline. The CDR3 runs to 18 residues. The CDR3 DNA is TGCGCCAGCAGCCAAGATCGACTAAGGGGGCCTTCTAATGAAAAACTGTTTTTT. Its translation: CASSQDRLRGPSNEKLFF.

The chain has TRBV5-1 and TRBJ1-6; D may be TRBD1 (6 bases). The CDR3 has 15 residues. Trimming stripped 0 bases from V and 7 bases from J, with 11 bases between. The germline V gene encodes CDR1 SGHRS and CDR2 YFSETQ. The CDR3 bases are TGCGCCAGCAGCTTGGCCAGGCAGGGGAATTCACCCCTCCACTTT. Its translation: CASSLARQGNSPLHF. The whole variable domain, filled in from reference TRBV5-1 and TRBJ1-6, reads KAGVTQTPRYLIKTRGQQVTLSCSPISGHRSVSWYQQTPGQGLQFLFEYFSETQRNKGNFPGRFSGRQFSNSRSEMNVSTLELGDSALYLCASSLARQGNSPLHFGNGTRLTVT.

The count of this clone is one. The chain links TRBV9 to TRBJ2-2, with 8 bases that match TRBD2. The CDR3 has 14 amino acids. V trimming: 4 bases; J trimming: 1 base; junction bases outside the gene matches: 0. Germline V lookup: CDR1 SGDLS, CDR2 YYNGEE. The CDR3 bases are TGTGCCAGCAGCAGCGGGGGGAACACCGGGGAGCTGTTTTTT. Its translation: CASSSGGNTGELFF.

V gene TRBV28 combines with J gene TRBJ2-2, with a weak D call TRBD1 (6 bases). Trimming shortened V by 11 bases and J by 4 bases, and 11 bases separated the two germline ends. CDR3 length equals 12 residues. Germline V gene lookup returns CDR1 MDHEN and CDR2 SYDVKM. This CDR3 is CASFRGTGELFF. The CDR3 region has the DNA TGTGCCTCCTTCAGGGGCACCGGGGAGCTGTTTTTT.

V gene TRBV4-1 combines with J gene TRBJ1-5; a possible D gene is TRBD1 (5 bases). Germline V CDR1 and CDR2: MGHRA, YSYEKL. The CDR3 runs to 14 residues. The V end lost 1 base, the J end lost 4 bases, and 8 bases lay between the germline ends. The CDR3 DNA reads TGCGCCAGCAGCCAAGGCAGGGCGAATCAGCCCCAGCATTTT. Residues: CASSQGRANQPQHF.

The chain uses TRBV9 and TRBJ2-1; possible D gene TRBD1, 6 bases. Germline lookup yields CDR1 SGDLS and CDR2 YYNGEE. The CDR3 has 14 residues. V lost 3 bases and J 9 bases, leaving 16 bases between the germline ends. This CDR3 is CASSDTQGFGEQFF. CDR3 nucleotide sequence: TGTGCCAGCAGCGACACCCAGGGGTTTGGTGAGCAGTTCTTC.

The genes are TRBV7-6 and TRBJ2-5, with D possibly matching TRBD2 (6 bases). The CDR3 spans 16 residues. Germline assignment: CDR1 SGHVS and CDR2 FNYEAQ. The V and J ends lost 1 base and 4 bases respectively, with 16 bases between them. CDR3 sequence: CASSLGWRGWGETQYF. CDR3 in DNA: TGTGCCAGCAGCTTAGGGTGGCGGGGATGGGGAGAGACCCAGTACTTC.

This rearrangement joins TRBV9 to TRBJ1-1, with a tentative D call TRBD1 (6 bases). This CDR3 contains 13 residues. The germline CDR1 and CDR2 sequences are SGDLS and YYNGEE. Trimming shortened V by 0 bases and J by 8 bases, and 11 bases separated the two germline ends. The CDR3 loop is CASSVDLGAEAFF. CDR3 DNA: TGTGCCAGCAGCGTAGATTTGGGGGCCGAAGCTTTCTTT. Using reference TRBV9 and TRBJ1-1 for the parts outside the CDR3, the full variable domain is DSGVTQTPKHLITATGQRVTLRCSPRSGDLSVYWYQQSLDQGLQFLIQYYNGEERAKGNILERFSAQQFPDLHSELNLSSLELGDSALYFCASSVDLGAEAFFGQGTRLTVV.

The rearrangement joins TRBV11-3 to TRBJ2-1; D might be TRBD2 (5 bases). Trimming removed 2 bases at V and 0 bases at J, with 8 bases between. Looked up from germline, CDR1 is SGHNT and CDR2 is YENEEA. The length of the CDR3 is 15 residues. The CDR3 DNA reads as TGTGCCAGCAGCTTAAGCGGCAGCTCCTACAATGAGCAGTTCTTC. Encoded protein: CASSLSGSSYNEQFF. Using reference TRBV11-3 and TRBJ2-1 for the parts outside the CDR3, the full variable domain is EAGVVQSPRYKIIEKKQPVAFWCNPISGHNTLYWYLQNLGQGPELLIRYENEEAVDDSQLPKDRFSAERLKGVDSTLKIQPAELGDSAVYLCASSLSGSSYNEQFFGPGTRLTVL.

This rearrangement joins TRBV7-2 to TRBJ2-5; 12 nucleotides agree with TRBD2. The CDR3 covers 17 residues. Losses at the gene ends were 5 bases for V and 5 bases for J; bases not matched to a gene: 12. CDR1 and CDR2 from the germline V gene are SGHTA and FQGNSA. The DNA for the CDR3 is TGTGCCAGCAGCAGAGGACTAGCGGGGATCGGTCGGGAGACCCAGTACTTC. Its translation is CASSRGLAGIGRETQYF.

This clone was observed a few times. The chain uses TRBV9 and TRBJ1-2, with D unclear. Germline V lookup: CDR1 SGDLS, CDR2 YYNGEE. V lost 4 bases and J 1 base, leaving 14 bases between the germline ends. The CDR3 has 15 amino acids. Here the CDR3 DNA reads TGTGCCAGCAGCCCCCGGGAGCTAAGTAACTATGGCTACACCTTC. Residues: CASSPRELSNYGYTF.

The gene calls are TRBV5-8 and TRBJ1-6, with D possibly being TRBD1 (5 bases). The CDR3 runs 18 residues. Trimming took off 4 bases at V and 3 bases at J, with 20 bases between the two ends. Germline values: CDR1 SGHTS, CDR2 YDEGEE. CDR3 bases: TGTGCCAGCAGCCCACGCCCAGGGAGGACCTACTATAATTCACCCCTCCACTTT. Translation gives CASSPRPGRTYYNSPLHF.

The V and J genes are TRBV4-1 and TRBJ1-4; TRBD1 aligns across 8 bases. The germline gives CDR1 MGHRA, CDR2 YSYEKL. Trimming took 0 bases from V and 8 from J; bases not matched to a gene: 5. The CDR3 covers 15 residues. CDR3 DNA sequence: TGCGCCAGCAGCCAAGAGGGGACAGGTGGAGAAAAACTGTTTTTT. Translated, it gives CASSQEGTGGEKLFF.

The CDR3 DNA is TGTGCCAGCAGCCCCGTTGGGGCCGAAATCATGAACACTGAAGCTTTCTTT. It translates to CASSPVGAEIMNTEAFF. The rearrangement links TRBV7-9 to TRBJ1-1, with D possibly matching TRBD1 (5 bases). V lost 5 bases, J lost 0 bases, and 19 bases lay in between. The CDR3 has 17 residues. Germline values: CDR1 SEHNR, CDR2 FQNEAQ (reference sequence).

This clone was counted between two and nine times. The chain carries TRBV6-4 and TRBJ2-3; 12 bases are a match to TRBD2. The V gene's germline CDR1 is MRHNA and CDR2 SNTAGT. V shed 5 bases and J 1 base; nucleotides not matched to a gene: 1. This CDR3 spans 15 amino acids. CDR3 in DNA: TGTGCCAGCAGTCCTAGCGGGGGGGGCACAGATACGCAGTATTTT. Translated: CASSPSGGGTDTQYF.

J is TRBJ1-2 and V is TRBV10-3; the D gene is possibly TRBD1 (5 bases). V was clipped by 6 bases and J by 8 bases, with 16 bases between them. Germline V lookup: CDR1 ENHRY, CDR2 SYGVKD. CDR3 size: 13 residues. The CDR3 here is CAIRPDKVWGYTF. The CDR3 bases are TGTGCCATCAGGCCGGACAAGGTTTGGGGCTACACCTTC.

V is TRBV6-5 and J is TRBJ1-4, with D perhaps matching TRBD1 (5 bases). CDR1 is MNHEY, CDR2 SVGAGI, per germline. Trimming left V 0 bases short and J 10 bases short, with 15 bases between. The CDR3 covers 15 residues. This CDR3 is CASSYSAGLKVKLFF. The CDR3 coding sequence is TGTGCCAGCAGTTACTCTGCGGGGCTGAAGGTAAAACTGTTTTTT.

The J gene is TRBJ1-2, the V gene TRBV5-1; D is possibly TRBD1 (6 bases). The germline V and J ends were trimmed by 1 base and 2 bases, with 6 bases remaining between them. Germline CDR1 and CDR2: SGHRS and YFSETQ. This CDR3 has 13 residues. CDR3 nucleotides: TGCGCCAGCAGCTTGCAGGGGAACTATGGCTACACCTTC. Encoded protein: CASSLQGNYGYTF.

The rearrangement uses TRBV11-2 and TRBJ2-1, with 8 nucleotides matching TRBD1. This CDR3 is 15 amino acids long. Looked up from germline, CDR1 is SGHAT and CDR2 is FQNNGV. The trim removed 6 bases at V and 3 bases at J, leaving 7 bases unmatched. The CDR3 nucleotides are TGTGCCAGCAGTCACGGACAGGGAAGCTACAATGAGCAGTTCTTC. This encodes CASSHGQGSYNEQFF.

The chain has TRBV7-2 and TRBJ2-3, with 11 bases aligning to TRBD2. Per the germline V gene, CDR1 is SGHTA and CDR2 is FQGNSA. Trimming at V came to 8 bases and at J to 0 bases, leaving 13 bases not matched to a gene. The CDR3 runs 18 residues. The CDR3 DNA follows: TGTGCCAGCGGATCCACCACTAGCGGGGGAAGTAGCACAGATACGCAGTATTTT. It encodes CASGSTTSGGSSTDTQYF.

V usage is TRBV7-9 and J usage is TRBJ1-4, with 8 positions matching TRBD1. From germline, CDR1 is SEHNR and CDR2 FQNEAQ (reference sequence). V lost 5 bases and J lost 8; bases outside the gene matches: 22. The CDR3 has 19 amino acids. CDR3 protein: CASSAQIVKTGQEAEKLFF. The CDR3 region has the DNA TGTGCCAGCAGCGCCCAAATAGTTAAAACGGGACAGGAGGCGGAAAAACTGTTTTTT.

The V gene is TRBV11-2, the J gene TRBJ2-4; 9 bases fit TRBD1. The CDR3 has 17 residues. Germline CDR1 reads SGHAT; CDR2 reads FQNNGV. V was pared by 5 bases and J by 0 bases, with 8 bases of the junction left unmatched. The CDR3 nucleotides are TGTGCCAGCAGCCCCGGGACAGGGAGAATAGCCAAAAACATTCAGTACTTC. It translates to CASSPGTGRIAKNIQYF.